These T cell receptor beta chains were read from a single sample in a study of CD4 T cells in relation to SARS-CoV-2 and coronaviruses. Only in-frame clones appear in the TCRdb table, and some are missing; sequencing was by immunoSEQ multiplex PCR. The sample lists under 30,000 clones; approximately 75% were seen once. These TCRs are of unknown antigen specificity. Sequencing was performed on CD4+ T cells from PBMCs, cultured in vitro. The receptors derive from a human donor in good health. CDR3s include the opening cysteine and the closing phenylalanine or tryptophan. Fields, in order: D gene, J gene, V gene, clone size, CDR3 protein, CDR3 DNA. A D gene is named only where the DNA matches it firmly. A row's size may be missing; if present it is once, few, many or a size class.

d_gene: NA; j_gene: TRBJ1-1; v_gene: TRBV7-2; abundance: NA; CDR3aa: CASVRDTEAFF; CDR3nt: TGTGCCAGTGTACGGGACACTGAAGCTTTCTTT
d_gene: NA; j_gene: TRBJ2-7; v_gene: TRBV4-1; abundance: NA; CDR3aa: CASSQSWESTYEQYF; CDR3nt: TGCGCCAGCAGCCAGTCATGGGAGTCAACCTACGAGCAGTACTTC
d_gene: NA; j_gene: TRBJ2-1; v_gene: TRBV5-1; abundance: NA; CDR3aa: CASSPTTIYNEQFF; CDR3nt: TGCGCCAGCAGCCCTACTACAATCTACAATGAGCAGTTCTTC
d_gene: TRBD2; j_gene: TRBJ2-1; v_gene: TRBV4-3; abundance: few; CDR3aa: CASSQDPGGNNEQFF; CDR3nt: TGCGCCAGCAGCCAAGATCCGGGAGGGAACAATGAGCAGTTCTTC
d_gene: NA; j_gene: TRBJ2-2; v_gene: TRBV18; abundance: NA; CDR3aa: CASSPGYGTGELFF; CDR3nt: TGTGCCAGCTCACCGGGATACGGTACCGGGGAGCTGTTTTTT
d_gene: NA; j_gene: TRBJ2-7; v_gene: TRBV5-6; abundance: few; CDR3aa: CASNMRFGPSNYEQYF; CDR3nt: TGTGCCAGCAACATGAGATTCGGGCCCAGCAACTACGAGCAGTACTTC
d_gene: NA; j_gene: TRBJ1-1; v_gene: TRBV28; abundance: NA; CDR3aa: CATLMRVTTFF; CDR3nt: TGTGCCACCTTAATGCGAGTGACGACTTTCTTT
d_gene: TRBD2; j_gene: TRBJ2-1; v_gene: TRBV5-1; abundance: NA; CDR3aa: CASTNGLAGYNEQFF; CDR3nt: TGCGCCAGCACGAATGGACTAGCGGGTTACAATGAGCAGTTCTTC
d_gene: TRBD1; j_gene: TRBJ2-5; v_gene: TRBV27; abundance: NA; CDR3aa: CASSPYRGRGSETQYF; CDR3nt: TGTGCCAGCAGTCCATACAGGGGGCGCGGGTCAGAGACCCAGTACTTC
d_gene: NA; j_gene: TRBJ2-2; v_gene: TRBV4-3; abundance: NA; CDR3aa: CASSQVPRLDTGELFF; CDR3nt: TGCGCCAGCAGCCAAGTCCCTAGGCTGGACACCGGGGAGCTGTTTTTT
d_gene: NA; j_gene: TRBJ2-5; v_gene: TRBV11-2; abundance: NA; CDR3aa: CASSSLGEETQYF; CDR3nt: TGTGCCAGCAGCTCCTTAGGGGAAGAGACCCAGTACTTC
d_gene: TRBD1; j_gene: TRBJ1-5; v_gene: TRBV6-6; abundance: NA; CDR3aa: CARTGAGQPQHF; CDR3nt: TGTGCCAGAACAGGGGCAGGTCAGCCCCAGCATTTT
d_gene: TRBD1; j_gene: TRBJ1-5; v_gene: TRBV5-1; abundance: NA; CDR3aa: CASSLAGQGGSPQHF; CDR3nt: TGCGCCAGCAGCTTGGCGGGACAGGGGGGATCGCCCCAGCATTTT
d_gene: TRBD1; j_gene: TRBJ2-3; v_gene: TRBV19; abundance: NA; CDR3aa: CASRPTGGADTQYF; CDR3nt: TGTGCCAGTAGACCTACAGGGGGCGCCGATACGCAGTATTTT
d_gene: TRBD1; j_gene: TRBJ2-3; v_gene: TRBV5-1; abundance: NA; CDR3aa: CASNPGTGTNTQYF; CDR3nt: TGCGCCAGCAACCCCGGGACAGGCACCAATACGCAGTATTTT
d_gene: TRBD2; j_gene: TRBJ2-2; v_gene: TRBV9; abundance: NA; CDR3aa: CASSVSLAGGLHTGELFF; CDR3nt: TGTGCCAGCAGCGTGTCCCTAGCGGGAGGTCTTCACACCGGGGAGCTGTTTTTT
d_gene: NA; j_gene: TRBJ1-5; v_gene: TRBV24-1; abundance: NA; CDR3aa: CATKGGSDQPQHF; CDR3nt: TGTGCCACCAAAGGGGGTTCCGATCAGCCCCAGCATTTT
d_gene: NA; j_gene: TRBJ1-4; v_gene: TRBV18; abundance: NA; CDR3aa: CASSPKAHEKLFF; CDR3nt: TGTGCCAGCTCGCCAAAGGCACATGAAAAACTGTTTTTT
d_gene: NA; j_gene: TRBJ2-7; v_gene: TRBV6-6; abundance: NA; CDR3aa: CASSYGGDKSYEQYF; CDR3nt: TGTGCCAGCAGTTACGGGGGGGACAAGTCCTACGAGCAGTACTTC
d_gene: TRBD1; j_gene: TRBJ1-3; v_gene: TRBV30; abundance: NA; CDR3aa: CAWSVTGQGNTIYF; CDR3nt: TGTGCCTGGAGTGTAACAGGACAGGGGAACACCATATATTTT
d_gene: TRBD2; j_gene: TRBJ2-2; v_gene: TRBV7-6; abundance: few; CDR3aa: CASSSGLAGGTNTGELFF; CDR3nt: TGTGCCAGCAGCTCGGGACTAGCGGGGGGCACGAACACCGGGGAGCTGTTTTTT
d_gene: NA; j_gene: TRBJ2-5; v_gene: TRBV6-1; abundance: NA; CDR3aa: CASSEVAVQETQYF; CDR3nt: TGTGCCAGCAGTGAAGTAGCAGTCCAAGAGACCCAGTACTTC
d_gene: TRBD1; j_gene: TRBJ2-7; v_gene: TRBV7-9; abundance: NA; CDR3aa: CASSLGGQGSHEQYF; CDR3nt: TGTGCCAGCAGCTTAGGGGGACAGGGTTCCCACGAGCAGTACTTC
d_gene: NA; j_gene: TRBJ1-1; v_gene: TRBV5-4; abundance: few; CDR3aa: CASRKRTEAMNTEAFF; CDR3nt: TGTGCCAGCAGAAAAAGGACGGAGGCTATGAACACTGAAGCTTTCTTT
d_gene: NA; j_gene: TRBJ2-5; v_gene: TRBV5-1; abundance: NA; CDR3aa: CASSLAGTQYF; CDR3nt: TGCGCCAGCAGCTTGGCGGGGACCCAGTACTTC
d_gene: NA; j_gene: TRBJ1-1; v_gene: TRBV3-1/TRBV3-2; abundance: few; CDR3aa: CASSQEDGRLNTEAFF; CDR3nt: TGTGCCAGCAGCCAGGAGGACGGCCGTCTGAACACTGAAGCTTTCTTT
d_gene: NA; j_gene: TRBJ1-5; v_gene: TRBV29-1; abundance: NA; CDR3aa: CSVGGQNQPQHF; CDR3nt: TGCAGCGTTGGGGGGCAGAATCAGCCCCAGCATTTT
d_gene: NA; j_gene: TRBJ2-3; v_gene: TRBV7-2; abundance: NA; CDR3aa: CASSSGPATDTQYF; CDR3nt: TGTGCCAGCAGCTCCGGCCCCGCCACAGATACGCAGTATTTT
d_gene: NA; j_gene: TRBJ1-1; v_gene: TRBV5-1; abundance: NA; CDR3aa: CASSLDGEVNTEAFF; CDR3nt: TGCGCCAGCAGCCTCGACGGGGAGGTTAACACTGAAGCTTTCTTT
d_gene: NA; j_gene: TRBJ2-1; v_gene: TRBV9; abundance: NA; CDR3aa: CASSVEGQFGDNEQFF; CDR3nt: TGTGCCAGCAGCGTAGAAGGACAGTTTGGGGACAATGAGCAGTTCTTC
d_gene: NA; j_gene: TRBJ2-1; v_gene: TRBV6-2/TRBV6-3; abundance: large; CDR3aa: CASSYPDRALYNEQFF; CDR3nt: TGTGCCAGCAGTTACCCCGACAGAGCCCTTTACAATGAGCAGTTCTTC
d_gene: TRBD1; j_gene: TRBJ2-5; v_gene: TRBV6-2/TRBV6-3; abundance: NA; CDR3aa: CASSYPGGQGAETQYF; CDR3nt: TGTGCCAGCAGTTACCCAGGGGGACAGGGGGCCGAGACCCAGTACTTC
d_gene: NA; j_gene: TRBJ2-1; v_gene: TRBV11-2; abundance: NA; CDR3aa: CASSLAGMQNEQFF; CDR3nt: TGTGCCAGCAGCTTAGCAGGGATGCAAAATGAGCAGTTCTTC
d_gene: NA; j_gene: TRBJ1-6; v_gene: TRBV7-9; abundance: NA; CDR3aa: CASSLGQDYNSPLHF; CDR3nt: TGTGCCAGCAGCTTAGGACAGGACTATAATTCACCCCTCCACTTT
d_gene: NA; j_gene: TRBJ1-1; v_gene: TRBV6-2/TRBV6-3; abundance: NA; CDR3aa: CASSYNPGHNSVVNAEAFF; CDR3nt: TGTGCCAGCAGTTATAATCCCGGACACAATAGTGTTGTTAACGCTGAAGCTTTCTTT
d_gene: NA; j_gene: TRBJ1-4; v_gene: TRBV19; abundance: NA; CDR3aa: CASSTEGTRGEGELFF; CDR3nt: TGTGCCAGTAGTACGGAGGGGACAAGGGGCGAAGGAGAACTGTTTTTT
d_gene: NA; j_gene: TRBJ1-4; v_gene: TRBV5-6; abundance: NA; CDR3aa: CASSLVSGDEKLFF; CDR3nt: TGTGCCAGCAGCTTGGTATCCGGGGACGAAAAACTGTTTTTT
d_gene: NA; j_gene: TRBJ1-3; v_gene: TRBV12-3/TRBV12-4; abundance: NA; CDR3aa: CASYRGSGNTIYF; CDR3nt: TGTGCCAGCTACCGGGGCTCTGGAAACACCATATATTTT
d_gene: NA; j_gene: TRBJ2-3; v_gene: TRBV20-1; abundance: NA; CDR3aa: CSVSPGDTQYF; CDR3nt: TGCAGTGTCAGCCCGGGGGATACGCAGTATTTT
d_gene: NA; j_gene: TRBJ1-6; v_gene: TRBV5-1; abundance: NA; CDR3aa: CASSLGGSSSPLHF; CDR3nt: TGCGCCAGCAGCTTGGGTGGATCGAGTTCACCCCTCCACTTT
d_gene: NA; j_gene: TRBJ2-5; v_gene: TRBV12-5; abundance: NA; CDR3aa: CASGLRGGLETQYF; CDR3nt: TGTGCTAGTGGTTTAAGGGGGGGCCTGGAGACCCAGTACTTC
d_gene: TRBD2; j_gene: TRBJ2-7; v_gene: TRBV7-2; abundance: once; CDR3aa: CASSLGEGSSYEQYF; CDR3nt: TGTGCCAGCAGCTTAGGGGAGGGCAGCTCCTACGAGCAGTACTTC
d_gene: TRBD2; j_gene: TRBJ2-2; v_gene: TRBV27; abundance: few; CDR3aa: CASRTYTSGRRSGELFF; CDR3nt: TGTGCCAGCAGAACTTACACTAGCGGGAGGAGGTCCGGGGAGCTGTTTTTT
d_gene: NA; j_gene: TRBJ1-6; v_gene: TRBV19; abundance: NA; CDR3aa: CASTAPQGGVNSPLHF; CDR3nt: TGTGCCAGTACCGCGCCTCAAGGTGGAGTTAATTCACCCCTCCACTTT
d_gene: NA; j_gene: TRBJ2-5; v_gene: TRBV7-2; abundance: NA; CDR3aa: CASSYLTAQETQYF; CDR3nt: TGTGCCAGCAGCTACCTGACAGCCCAAGAGACCCAGTACTTC
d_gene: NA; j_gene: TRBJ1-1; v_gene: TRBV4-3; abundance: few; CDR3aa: CASSQEGQGNTEAFF; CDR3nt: TGCGCCAGCAGCCAAGAGGGGCAGGGGAACACTGAAGCTTTCTTT
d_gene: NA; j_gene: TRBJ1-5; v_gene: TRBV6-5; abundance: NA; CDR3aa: CASSYSRDNNQPQHF; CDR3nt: TGTGCCAGCAGTTACTCTCGGGACAACAATCAGCCCCAGCATTTT
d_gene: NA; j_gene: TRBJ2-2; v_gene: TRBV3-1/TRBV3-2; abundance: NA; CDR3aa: CASSQDRHRSNTGELFF; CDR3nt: TGTGCCAGCAGCCAAGATCGGCACAGGAGTAACACCGGGGAGCTGTTTTTT
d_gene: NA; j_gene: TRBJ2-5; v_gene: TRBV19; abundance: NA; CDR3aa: CARGPPGDEETQYF; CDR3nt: TGTGCCAGAGGCCCTCCTGGGGATGAGGAGACCCAGTACTTC
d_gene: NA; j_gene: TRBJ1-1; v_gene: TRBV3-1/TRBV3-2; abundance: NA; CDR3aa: CASSPGGGKAFF; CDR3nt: TGTGCCAGCAGCCCTGGAGGGGGGAAAGCTTTCTTT